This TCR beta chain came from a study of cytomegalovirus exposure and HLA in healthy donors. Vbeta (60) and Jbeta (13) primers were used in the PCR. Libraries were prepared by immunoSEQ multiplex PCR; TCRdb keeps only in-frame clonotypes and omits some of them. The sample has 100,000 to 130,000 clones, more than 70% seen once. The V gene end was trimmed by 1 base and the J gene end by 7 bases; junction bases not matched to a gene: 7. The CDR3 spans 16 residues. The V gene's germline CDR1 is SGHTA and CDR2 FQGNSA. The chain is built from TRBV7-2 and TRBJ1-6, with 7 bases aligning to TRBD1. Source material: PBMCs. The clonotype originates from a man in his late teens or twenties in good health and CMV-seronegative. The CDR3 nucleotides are TGTGCCAGCAGCTTAGAGTACAGGGGCGGAAATTCACCCCTCCACTTT. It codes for CASSLEYRGGNSPLHF.